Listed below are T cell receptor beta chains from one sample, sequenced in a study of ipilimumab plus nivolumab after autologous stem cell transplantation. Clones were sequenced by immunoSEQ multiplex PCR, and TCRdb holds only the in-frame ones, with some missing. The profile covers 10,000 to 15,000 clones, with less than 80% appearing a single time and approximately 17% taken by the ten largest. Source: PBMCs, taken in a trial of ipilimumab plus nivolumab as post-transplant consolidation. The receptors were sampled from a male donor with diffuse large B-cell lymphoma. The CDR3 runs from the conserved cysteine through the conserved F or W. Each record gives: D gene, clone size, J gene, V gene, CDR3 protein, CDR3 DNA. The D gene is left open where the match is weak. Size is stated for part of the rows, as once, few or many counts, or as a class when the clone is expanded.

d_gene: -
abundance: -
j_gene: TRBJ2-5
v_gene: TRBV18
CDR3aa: CASSPGQQETQYF
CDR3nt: TGTGCCAGCTCACCAGGACAGCAAGAGACCCAGTACTTC

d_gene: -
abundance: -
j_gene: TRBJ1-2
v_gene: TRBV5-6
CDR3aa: CASSLLGGVVNYGYTF
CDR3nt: TGTGCCAGCAGCTTGTTAGGGGGGGTTGTAAACTATGGCTACACCTTC

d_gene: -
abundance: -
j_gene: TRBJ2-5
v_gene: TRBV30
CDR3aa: CAWSDPRETQYF
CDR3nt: TGTGCCTGGAGTGATCCTCGGGAGACCCAGTACTTC

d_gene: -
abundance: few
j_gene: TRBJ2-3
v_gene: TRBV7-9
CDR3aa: CASSSSDYLTDTQYF
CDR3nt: TGTGCCAGCAGCTCCTCGGACTATCTCACAGATACGCAGTATTTT

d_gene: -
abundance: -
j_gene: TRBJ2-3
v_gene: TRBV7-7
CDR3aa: CASSLGEGDTQYF
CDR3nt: TGTGCCAGCAGCTTAGGAGAGGGGGATACGCAGTATTTT

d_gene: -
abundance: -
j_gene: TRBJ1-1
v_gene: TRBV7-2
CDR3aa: CASSLQQGYTEAFF
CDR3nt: TGTGCCAGCAGCCTACAACAGGGTTACACTGAAGCTTTCTTT

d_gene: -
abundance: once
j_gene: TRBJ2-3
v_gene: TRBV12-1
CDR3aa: CASSPGTSGTDTQYF
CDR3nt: TGTGCCAGCAGCCCGGGGACTAGCGGCACAGATACGCAGTATTTT

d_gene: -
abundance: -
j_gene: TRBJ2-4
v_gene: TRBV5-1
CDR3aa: CASSPKTDLAKNIQYF
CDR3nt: TGCGCCAGCAGCCCAAAGACGGACCTAGCCAAAAACATTCAGTACTTC

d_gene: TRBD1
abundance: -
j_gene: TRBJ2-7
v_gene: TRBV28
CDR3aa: CASRTTGREQYF
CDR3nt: TGTGCCAGCAGGACGACAGGGCGCGAGCAGTACTTC

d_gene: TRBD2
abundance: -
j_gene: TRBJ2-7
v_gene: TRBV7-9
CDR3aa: CASSPGGGSYEQYF
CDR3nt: TGTGCCAGCAGCCCCGGCGGGGGATCCTACGAGCAGTACTTC

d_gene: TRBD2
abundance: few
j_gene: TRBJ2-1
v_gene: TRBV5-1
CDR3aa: CASSLGPAGGLEDEQFF
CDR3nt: TGCGCCAGCAGCTTGGGGCCAGCGGGGGGCCTCGAGGATGAGCAGTTCTTC

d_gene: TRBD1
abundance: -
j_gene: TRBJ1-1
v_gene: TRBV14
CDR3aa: CASSQPSTGFRAFF
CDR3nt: TGTGCCAGCAGCCAACCGTCGACAGGGTTCAGAGCTTTCTTT

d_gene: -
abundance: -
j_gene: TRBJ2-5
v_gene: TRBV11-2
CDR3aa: CASSFFPAGEETQYF
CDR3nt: TGTGCCAGCAGCTTCTTCCCCGCAGGTGAAGAGACCCAGTACTTC

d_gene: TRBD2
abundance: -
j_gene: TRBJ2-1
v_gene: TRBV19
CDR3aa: CASRTRLAGGSYNEQFF
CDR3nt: TGTGCCAGTAGGACGCGACTAGCGGGGGGATCCTACAATGAGCAGTTCTTC

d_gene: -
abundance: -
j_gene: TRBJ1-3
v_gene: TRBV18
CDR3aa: CASSQLAANRENSGNTIYF
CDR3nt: TGTGCCAGCTCACAGTTGGCGGCAAACAGGGAAAACTCTGGAAACACCATATATTTT

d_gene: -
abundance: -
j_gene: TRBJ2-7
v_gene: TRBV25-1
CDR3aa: CASSSGQQVHEQYF
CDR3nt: TGTGCCAGCAGTTCGGGGCAGCAGGTCCACGAGCAGTACTTC

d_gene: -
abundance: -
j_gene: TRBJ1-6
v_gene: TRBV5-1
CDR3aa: CASSLGDFNSPLHF
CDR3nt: TGCGCCAGCAGCTTGGGGGATTTTAATTCACCCCTCCACTTT

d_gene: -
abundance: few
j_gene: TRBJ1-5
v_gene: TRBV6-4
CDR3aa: CASSESGACNQPQHF
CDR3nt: TGTGCCAGCAGCGAGAGTGGGGCATGCAATCAGCCCCAGCATTTT

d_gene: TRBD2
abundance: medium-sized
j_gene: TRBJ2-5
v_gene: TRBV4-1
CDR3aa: CASSGPSSGGAWETQYF
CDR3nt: TGCGCCAGCAGCGGACCCTCTAGCGGGGGGGCGTGGGAGACCCAGTACTTC

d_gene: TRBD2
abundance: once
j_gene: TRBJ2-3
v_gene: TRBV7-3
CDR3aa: CASSLIAGGPTDTQYF
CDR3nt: TGTGCCAGCAGCCTCATAGCGGGAGGGCCCACAGATACGCAGTATTTT

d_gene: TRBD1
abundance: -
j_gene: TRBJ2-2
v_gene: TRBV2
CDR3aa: CASSETGAHTGELFF
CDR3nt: TGTGCCAGCAGCGAGACAGGGGCCCACACCGGGGAGCTGTTTTTT

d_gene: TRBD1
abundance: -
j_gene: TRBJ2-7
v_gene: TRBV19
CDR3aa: CASSFLWGQGLDEQYF
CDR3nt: TGTGCCAGTAGTTTCCTCTGGGGACAGGGTCTCGACGAGCAGTACTTC

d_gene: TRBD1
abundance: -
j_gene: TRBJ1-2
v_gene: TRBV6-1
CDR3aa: CASYKTGLGGYTF
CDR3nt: TGTGCCAGCTACAAGACAGGGTTAGGTGGCTACACCTTC

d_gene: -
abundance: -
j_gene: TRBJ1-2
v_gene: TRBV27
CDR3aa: CASSLAGAEYGYTF
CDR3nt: TGTGCCAGCAGTTTAGCCGGGGCTGAGTATGGCTACACCTTC

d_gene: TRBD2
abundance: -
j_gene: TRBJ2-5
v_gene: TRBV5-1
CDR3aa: CASSAGLAGGLNQETQYF
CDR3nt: TGCGCCAGCAGCGCCGGACTAGCGGGGGGCCTCAACCAAGAGACCCAGTACTTC

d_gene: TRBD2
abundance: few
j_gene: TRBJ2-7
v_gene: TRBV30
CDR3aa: CAWSPLAGLAYEQYF
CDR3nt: TGTGCCTGGAGTCCACTAGCGGGGTTGGCCTACGAGCAGTACTTC

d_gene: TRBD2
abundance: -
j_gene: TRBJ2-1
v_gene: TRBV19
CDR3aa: CASSPPRPLAGGAEQFF
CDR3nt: TGTGCCAGTAGTCCCCCCCGCCCCCTAGCGGGAGGGGCTGAGCAGTTCTTC

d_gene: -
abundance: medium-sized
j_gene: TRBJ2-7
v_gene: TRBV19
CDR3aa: CASSYSGSSYEQYF
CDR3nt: TGTGCCAGCAGCTATAGCGGAAGCTCCTACGAGCAGTACTTC

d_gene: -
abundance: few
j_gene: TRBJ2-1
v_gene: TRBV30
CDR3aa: CAWSVYGSQSSYNEQFF
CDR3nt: TGTGCCTGGAGTGTCTACGGGAGTCAGAGCTCCTACAATGAGCAGTTCTTC

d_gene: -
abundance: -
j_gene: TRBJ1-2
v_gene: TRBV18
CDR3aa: CASSPFLGDTNYGYTF
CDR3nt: TGTGCCAGCTCACCCTTCCTTGGGGACACTAACTATGGCTACACCTTC

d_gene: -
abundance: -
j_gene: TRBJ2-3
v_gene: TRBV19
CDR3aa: CASSATGTPPVDTQYF
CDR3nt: TGTGCCAGTAGTGCAACCGGGACTCCGCCGGTGGATACGCAGTATTTT

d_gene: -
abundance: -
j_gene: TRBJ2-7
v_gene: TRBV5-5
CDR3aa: CASSLGVSRYEQYF
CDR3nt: TGTGCCAGCAGCTTGGGGGTTAGTCGTTACGAGCAGTACTTC

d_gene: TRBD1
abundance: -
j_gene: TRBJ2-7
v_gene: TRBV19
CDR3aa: CASSGGTGVGIYEQYF
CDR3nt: TGTGCCAGTAGTGGCGGGACAGGGGTTGGTATTTACGAGCAGTACTTC

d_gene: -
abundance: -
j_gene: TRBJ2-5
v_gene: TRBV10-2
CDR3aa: CASTSPPGSARVETQYF
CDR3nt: TGCGCCAGCACCTCACCCCCGGGCAGTGCAAGGGTAGAGACCCAGTACTTC

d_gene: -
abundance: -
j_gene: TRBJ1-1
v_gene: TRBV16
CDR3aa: CASSQSSVPNTEAFF
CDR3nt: TGTGCCAGCAGCCAATCATCGGTCCCGAACACTGAAGCTTTCTTT

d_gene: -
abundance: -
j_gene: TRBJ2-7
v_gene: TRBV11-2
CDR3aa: CASSQMTVIGSYEQYF
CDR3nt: TGTGCCAGCAGCCAGATGACGGTGATAGGATCCTACGAGCAGTACTTC

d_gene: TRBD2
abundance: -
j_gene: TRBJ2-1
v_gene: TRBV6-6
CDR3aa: CASAGGPLWASNEQFF
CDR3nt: TGTGCCAGCGCGGGGGGGCCCCTGTGGGCCTCCAATGAGCAGTTCTTC

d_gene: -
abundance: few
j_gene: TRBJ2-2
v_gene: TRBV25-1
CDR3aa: CASSGGPGELFF
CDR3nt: TGTGCCAGCAGTGGCGGACCCGGGGAGCTGTTTTTT

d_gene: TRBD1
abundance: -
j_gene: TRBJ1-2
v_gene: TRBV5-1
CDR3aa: CASSLDVGGNYGYTF
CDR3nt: TGCGCCAGCAGCTTGGATGTAGGGGGCAACTATGGCTACACCTTC

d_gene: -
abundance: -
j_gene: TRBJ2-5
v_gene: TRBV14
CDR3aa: CASSQNPRETQYF
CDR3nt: TGTGCCAGCAGCCAAAATCCCCGAGAGACCCAGTACTTC

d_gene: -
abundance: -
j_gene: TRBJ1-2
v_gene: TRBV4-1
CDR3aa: CASSQDRGGYGYTF
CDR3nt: TGCGCCAGCAGCCAAGATCGGGGGGGCTATGGCTACACCTTC